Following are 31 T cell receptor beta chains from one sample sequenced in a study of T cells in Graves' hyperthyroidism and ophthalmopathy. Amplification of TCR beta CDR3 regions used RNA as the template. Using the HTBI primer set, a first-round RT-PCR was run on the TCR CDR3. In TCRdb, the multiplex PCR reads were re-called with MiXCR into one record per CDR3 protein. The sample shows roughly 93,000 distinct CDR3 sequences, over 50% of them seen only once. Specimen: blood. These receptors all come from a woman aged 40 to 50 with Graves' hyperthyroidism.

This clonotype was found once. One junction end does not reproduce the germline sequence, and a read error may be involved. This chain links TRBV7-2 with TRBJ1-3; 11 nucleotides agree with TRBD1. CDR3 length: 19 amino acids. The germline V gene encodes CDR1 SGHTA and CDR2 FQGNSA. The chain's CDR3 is CASSPAGTGGIYGLNTIYF. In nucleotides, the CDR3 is TGCGCCAGCAGCCCAGCAGGGACAGGGGGAATCTATGGCTTAAACACCATATATTTT.

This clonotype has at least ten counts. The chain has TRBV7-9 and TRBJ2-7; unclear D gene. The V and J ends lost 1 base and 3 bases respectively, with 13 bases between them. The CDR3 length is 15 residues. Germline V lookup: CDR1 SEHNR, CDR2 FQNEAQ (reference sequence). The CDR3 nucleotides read TGTGCCAGCAGCTTAGGACTCGGCCTAGGCTACGAGCAGTACTTC. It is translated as CASSLGLGLGYEQYF. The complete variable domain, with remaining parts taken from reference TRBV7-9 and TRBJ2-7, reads DTGVSQNPRHKITKRGQNVTFRCDPISEHNRLYWYRQTLGQGPEFLTYFQNEAQLEKSRLLSDRFSAERPKGSFSTLEIQRTEQGDSAMYLCASSLGLGLGYEQYFGPGTRLTVT.

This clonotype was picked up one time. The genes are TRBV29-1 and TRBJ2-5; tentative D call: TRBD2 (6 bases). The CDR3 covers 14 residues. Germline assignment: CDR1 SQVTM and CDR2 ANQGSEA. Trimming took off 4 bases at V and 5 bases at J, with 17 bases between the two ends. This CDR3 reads CSVAGTGMWETQYF. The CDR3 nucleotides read TGCAGCGTTGCCGGGACTGGGATGTGGGAGACCCAGTACTTC.

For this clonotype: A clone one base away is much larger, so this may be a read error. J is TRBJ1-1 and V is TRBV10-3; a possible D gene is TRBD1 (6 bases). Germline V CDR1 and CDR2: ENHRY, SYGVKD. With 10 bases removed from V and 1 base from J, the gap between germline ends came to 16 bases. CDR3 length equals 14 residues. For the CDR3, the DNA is TGTGCCAGCCCTCAGCAGGGGCGGAACACTGAAGCTTTCTTT. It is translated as CASPQQGRNTEAFF.

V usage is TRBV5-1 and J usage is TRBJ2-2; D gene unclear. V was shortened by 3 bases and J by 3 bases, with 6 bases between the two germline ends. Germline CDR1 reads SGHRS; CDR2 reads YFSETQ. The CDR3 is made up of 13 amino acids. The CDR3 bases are TGCGCCAGCAGCTCTGGGTACACCGGGGAGCTGTTTTTT. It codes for CASSSGYTGELFF.

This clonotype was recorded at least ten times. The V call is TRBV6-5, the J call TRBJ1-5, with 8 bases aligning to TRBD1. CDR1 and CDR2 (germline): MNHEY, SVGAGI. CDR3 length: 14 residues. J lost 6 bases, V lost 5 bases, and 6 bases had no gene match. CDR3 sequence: CASSTQGAFQPQHF. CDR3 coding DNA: TGTGCCAGCAGTACGCAGGGGGCGTTTCAGCCCCAGCATTTT.

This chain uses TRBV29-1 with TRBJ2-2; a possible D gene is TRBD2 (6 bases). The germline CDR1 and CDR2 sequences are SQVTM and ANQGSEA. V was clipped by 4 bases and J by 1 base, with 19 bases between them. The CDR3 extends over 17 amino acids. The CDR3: CSVVKLDGTGNTGELFF. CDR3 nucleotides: TGCAGCGTTGTGAAACTTGACGGGACTGGGAACACCGGGGAGCTGTTTTTT.

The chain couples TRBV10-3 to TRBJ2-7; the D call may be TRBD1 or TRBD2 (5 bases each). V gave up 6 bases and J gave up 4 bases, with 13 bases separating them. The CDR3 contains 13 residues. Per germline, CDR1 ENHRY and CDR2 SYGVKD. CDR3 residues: CAIRGRPAYEQYF. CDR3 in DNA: TGTGCCATCAGGGGACGGCCGGCTTACGAGCAGTACTTC.

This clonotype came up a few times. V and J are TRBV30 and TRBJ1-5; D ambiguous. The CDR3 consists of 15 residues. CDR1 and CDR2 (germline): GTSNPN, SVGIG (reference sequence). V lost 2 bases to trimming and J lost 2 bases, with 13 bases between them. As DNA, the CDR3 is TGTGCCTGGAGTATGGGGTGGAATCGCAATCAGCCCCAGCATTTT. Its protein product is CAWSMGWNRNQPQHF.

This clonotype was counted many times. The DNA of the CDR3 is TGTGCCAGCAGTTACTCGACTAGCGGGGCCTACGAGCAGTACTTC. Translating it yields CASSYSTSGAYEQYF. The rearrangement uses TRBV6-5 and TRBJ2-7; 11 nucleotides agree with TRBD2. The length of the CDR3 is 15 residues. With V trimmed by 0 bases and J by 2 bases, 0 bases remained unmatched. Germline V gene lookup returns CDR1 MNHEY and CDR2 SVGAGI.

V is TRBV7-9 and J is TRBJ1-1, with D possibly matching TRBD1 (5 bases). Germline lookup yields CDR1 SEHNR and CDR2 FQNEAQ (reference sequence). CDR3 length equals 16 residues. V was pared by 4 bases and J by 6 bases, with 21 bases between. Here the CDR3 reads CASSSRGEGFWPEAFF. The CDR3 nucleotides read TGTGCCAGCAGCTCCCGGGGGGAAGGCTTCTGGCCTGAAGCTTTCTTT.

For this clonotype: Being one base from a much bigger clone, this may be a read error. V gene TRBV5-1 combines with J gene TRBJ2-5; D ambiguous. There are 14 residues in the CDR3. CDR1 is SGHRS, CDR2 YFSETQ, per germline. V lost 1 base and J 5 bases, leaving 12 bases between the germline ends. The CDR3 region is CASSLQSYRETQYF. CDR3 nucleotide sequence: TGCGCCAGCAGCTTGCAGAGTTACCGGGAGACCCAGTACTTC.

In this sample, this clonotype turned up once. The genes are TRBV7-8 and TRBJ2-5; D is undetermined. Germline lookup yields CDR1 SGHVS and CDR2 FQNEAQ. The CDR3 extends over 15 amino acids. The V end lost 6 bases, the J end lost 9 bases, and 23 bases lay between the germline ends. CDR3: CASSRRVGGNQPQYF. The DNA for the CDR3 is TGTGCCAGCAGTCGAAGGGTGGGTGGCAATCAGCCCCAGTACTTC. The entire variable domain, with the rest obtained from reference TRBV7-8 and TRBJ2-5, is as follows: GAGVSQSPRYKVAKRGQDVALRCDPISGHVSLFWYQQALGQGPEFLTYFQNEAQLDKSGLPSDRFFAERPEGSVSTLKIQRTQQEDSAVYLCASSRRVGGNQPQYFGPGTRLLVL.

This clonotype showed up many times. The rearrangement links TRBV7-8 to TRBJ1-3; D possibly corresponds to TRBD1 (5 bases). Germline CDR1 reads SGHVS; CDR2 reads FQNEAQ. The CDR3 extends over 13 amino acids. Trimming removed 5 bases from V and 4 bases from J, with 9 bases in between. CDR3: CASSPTEGNTIYF. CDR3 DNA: TGTGCCAGCAGCCCGACAGAGGGAAACACCATATATTTT.

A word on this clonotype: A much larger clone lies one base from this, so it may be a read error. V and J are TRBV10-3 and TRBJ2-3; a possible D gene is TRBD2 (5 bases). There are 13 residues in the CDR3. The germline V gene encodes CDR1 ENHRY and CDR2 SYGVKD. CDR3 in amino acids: CAISDLSGDTRYF. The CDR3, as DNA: TGTGCCATCAGTGACCTATCCGGGGATACGCGGTATTTT.

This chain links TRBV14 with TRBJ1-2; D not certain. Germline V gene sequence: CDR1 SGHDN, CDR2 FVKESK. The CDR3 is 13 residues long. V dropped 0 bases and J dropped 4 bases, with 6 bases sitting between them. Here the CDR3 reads CASSQDAGYGYTF. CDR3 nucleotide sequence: TGTGCCAGCAGCCAAGATGCGGGCTATGGCTACACCTTC.

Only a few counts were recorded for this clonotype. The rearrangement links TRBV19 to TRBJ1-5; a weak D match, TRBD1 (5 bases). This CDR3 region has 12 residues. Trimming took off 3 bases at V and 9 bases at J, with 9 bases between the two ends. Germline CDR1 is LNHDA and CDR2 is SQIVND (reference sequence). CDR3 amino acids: CASSMAGRPQHF. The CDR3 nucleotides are TGTGCCAGTAGTATGGCGGGGCGGCCCCAGCATTTT.

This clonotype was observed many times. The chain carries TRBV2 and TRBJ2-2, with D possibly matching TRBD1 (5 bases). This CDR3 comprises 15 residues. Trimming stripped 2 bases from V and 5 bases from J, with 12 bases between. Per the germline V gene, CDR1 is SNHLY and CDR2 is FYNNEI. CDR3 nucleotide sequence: TGTGCCAGCAGTGAACTGACAGCAGGGACCGGGGAGCTGTTTTTT. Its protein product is CASSELTAGTGELFF.

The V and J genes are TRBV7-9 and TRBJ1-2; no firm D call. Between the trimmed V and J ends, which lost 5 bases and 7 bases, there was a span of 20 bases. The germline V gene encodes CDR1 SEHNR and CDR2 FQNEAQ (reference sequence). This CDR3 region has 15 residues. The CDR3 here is CASSPDGHGEAGYTF. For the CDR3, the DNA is TGTGCCAGCAGCCCCGACGGGCACGGGGAGGCTGGCTACACCTTC.

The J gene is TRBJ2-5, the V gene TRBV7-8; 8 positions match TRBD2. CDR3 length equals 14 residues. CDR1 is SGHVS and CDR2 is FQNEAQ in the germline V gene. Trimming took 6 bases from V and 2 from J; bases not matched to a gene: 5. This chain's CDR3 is CASSGLARQETQYF. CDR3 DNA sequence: TGTGCCAGCAGTGGACTAGCACGGCAAGAGACCCAGTACTTC.

CDR3 loop: CASSARDGAVTGNTIYF. The CDR3 DNA is TGTGCCAGCAGTGCTAGAGACGGGGCAGTAACTGGAAACACCATATATTTT. The chain links TRBV25-1 to TRBJ1-3, with D possibly TRBD1 on 5 matching bases. The germline V gene encodes CDR1 MGHDK and CDR2 SYGVNS. V was clipped by 4 bases and J by 2 bases, with 18 bases between them. The CDR3 consists of 17 residues.

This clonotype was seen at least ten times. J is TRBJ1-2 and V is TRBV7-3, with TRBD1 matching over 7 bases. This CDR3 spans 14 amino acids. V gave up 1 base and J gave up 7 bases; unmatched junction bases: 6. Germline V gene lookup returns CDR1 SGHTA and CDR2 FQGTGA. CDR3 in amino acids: CASSLNGQASGYTF. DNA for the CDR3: TGTGCCAGCAGCTTAAACGGACAGGCGAGTGGCTACACCTTC.

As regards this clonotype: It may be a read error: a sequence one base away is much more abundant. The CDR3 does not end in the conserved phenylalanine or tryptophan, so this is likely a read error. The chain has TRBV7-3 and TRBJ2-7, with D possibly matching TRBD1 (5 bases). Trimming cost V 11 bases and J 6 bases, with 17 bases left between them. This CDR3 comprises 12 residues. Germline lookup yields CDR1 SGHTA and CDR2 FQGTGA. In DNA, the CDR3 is TGTGCCTGCGGACATGGGCGCAGCGAGCAGTACCTC. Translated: CACGHGRSEQYL.

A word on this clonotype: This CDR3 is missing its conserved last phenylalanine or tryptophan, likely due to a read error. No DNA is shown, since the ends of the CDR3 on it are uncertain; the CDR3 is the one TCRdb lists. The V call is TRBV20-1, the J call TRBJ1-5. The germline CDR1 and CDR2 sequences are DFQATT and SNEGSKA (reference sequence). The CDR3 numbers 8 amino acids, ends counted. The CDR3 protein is CSARGNMA.

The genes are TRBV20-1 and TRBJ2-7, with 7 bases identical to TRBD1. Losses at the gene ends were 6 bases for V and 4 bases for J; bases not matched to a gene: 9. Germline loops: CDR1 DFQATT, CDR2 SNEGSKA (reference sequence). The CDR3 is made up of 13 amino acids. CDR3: CSADQGGGYEQYF. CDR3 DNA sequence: TGCAGTGCCGACCAAGGGGGCGGGTACGAGCAGTACTTC.

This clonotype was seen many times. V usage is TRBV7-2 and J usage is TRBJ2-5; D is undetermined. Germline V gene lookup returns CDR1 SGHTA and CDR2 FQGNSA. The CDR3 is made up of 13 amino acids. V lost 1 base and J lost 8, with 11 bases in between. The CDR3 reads CASSLEYKNTQYF. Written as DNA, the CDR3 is TGTGCCAGCAGCTTAGAATATAAGAACACCCAGTACTTC.

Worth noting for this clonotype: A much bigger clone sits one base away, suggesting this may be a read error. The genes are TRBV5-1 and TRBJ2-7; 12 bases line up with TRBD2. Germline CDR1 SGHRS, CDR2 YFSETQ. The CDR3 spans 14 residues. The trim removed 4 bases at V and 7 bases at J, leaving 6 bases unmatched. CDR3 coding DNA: TGCGCCAGCAGCCGGACTAGCGGGATCAGAGAGCAGTACTTC. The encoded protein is CASSRTSGIREQYF.

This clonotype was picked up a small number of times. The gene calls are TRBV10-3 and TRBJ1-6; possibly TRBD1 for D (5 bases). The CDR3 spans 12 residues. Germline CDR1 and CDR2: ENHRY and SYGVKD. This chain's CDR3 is CASGTDNSPLHF. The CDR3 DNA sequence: TGTGCTAGCGGGACTGATAATTCACCCCTCCACTTT.

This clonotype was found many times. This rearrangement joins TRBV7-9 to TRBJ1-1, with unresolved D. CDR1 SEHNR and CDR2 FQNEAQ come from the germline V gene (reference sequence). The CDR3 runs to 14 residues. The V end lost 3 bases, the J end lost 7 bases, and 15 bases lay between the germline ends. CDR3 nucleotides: TGTGCCAGCAGCTTTACCCTGGGTATTCTTGAAGCTTTCTTT. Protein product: CASSFTLGILEAFF.

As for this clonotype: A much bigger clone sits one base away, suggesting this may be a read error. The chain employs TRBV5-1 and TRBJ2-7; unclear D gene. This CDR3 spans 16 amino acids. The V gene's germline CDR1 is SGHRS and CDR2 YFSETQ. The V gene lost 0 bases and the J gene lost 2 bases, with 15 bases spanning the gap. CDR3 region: CASSLGVGIATYEQYF. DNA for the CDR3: TGCGCCAGCAGCTTGGGCGTGGGGATTGCGACCTACGAGCAGTACTTC.

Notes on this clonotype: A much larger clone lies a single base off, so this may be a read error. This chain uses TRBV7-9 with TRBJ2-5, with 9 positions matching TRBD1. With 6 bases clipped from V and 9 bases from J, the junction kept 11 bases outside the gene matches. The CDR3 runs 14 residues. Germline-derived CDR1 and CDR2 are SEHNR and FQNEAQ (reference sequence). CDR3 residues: CASRPDRGWEAQYF. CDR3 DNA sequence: TGTGCCAGCAGGCCGGACAGGGGATGGGAGGCCCAGTACTTC. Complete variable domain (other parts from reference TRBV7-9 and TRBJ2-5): DTGVSQNPRHKITKRGQNVTFRCDPISEHNRLYWYRQTLGQGPEFLTYFQNEAQLEKSRLLSDRFSAERPKGSFSTLEIQRTEQGDSAMYLCASRPDRGWEAQYFGPGTRLLVL.